This T cell receptor beta chain appears in the sequencing data of a study of prognosis after radiotherapy for stage I lung cancer listed by TCRdb under 2021. Looking at the study overall: Between April 2018 and January 2019, around 20 patients with stage I NSCLC were enrolled in Nanjing, China. Newly diagnosed primary stage I lung tumors occurred in fourteen patients, and oligometastatic NSCLC after surgical resection of the primary tumor occurred in a few. Every patient was regarded as medically inoperable, because of comorbidities in over ten cases and refusal of surgery in more than 5 cases. The cohort was made up of some 12 men and a handful of women, with a median age of around 74 years and an age range of 53 to 84 years. On tumor histology, over 10 patients had adenocarcinoma and several had squamous cell carcinoma. Using image-guided IMRT or VMAT, SBRT was delivered in 3 to 5 fractions at a biologically effective dose of at least 100 Gy. No patient received concurrent therapy alongside SBRT. About 20% of the 19 patients developed distant metastases after SBRT, at a median of about 7 months; the other 15 showed no significant progression. The study profiled peripheral blood TCR beta repertoires from stage I NSCLC patients before and after stereotactic body radiotherapy and related them to distant failure. The study sequenced around 38 blood samples from 19 patients, one before and one after SBRT per patient. Broader findings and caveats from the paper: Post-SBRT Shannon entropy and its change from baseline were lower in patients who developed distant metastases; baseline Shannon entropy was not associated with metastases. The study was limited by its small cohort and short follow-up, and the findings require independent validation. Unique TCR clone counts fell after SBRT (median about 9,800 before versus several thousand after; Wilcoxon paired P=0.011). Whether the expanded TCR clones were tumor-specific was not determined. TRBV and TRBJ usage frequencies reportedly varied with metastasis status, involving two V genes at baseline and several V and two J genes after SBRT. None of the reported P values were adjusted for multiple comparisons.

Two rounds of multiplex PCR on genomic DNA were used to amplify the TCR beta CDR3 region. The first PCR round used primers specific to each TRBV and TRBJ gene, with sequences filed in Chinese patent CN105087789A. The second PCR round used universal primers. The Roche High Pure PCR Template Preparation Kit was used to extract genomic DNA from the frozen PBMCs. Libraries were sequenced paired-end with 151 bp reads on an Illumina HiSeq 3000. Per the source publication's procedure: CutAdapt was used to remove raw reads lacking the multiplex PCR primer sequences. High-quality paired reads were merged into contigs with PEAR. TRB V, D and J gene segments were assigned to each contig with MiXCR by alignment to reference sequences. To remove sequencing errors, CDR3 sequences were clustered according to base quality and sequence similarity. Diversity was measured as Shannon entropy normalized by the natural log of productive TCR sequence number. To get clonality, Shannon entropy was divided by the natural log of the number of unique clonotypes, and that result was subtracted from one. Using the Youden index from ROC curves, the researchers picked the repertoire-metric cut-offs for progression-free survival, and all analyses were carried out in R 3.5.3. TCRdb ran its own pipeline on the public reads, namely fastp trimming at Q25 and MiXCR clone calling, and kept in-frame beta chains. Every CDR3 protein is listed once, alongside the most common genes and DNA of its rows. The V and J calls shown here were made by TCRdb, not taken from the authors' results. This sample has 20,000 to 30,000 distinct CDR3 sequences in its table, and 40% of those were observed once. The ten biggest clones cover roughly 21% of the sample.

This clonotype was picked up many times. Its antigen is still unknown. Base qualities are not at hand, and no much larger clone is one base apart. Trimming at the junction amounts to 0 bases on V and 5 bases on J, and the germline ends lie 8 bases apart. Taken from cysteine to phenylalanine, the CDR3 has 13 residues. The read is trimmed to its CDR3 DNA, 39 bases read in frame from base 1. From the germline V gene, CDR1 is ENHRY and CDR2 is SYGVKD. No patient had a history of other malignancies or prior chemotherapy or radiotherapy, and all had node-negative disease on CT and PET/CT. At each of two time points, 4.5 to 7 milliliters of peripheral venous blood were collected in EDTA tubes. PBMCs were isolated by Ficoll-Paque Plus density-gradient centrifugation. Right after collection, samples were placed at -80 degrees C and kept there until analysis.

The specimen comprised PBMCs, sampled before or after stereotactic body radiation therapy (not recorded which). This TCR derives from a donor at least 50 years old with non-small cell lung cancer. In this chain, TRBV10-3 is recombined with TRBJ2-7; a confident D gene designation cannot be given. The bases read TGTGCCATCAGTGAGTCTGGGGTGGACGAGCAGTACTTC. Translated, this gives CAISESGVDEQYF.